This is a list of T cell receptor beta chains from one sample in a study of T cell responses to AZD1222 COVID-19 vaccine. TCRdb's table, derived via immunoSEQ multiplex PCR, lists solely in-frame clones and lacks some. The sample has some 99,000 clones, 88% seen once. The sequences come from peripheral blood, collected on day 0 of AZD1222 vaccination. These TCRs come from an adult in good health. Both conserved end residues are part of each CDR3. A D gene is named only where the DNA matches it firmly. Clone sizes are given selectively: once, few, many, or a class where the clone is expanded.

clone size: NA
J gene: TRBJ2-6
D gene: NA
V gene: TRBV11-2
CDR3 DNA: TGTGCCAGCAGCTTAGATTTCAACTCTGGGGCCAACGTCCTGACTTTC
CDR3 protein: CASSLDFNSGANVLTF

clone size: NA
J gene: TRBJ1-2
D gene: NA
V gene: TRBV24-1
CDR3 DNA: TGTGCCACCAGTGATGCGGGGAGGGGATATGGCTACACCTTC
CDR3 protein: CATSDAGRGYGYTF

clone size: few
J gene: TRBJ2-1
D gene: TRBD2
V gene: TRBV11-2
CDR3 DNA: TGTGCCAGCAGCTTTAGGACTAGCGATTACAATGAGCAGTTCTTC
CDR3 protein: CASSFRTSDYNEQFF

clone size: NA
J gene: TRBJ1-1
D gene: TRBD1
V gene: TRBV15
CDR3 DNA: TGTGCCACCAGCAGAGATAAGGCAGGGGGCGTATGGTCTTTCTTT
CDR3 protein: CATSRDKAGGVWSFF

clone size: NA
J gene: TRBJ1-1
D gene: TRBD1
V gene: TRBV6-1
CDR3 DNA: TGTGCCAGCAGTGAGGACAGGGGGCGAGGCACTGAAGCTTTCTTT
CDR3 protein: CASSEDRGRGTEAFF

clone size: NA
J gene: TRBJ1-5
D gene: TRBD1
V gene: TRBV9
CDR3 DNA: TGTGCCAGCAGCTTAGGTCAGGGGGCGCTTGGGGACAATCAGCCCCAGCATTTT
CDR3 protein: CASSLGQGALGDNQPQHF

clone size: once
J gene: TRBJ1-5
D gene: NA
V gene: TRBV2
CDR3 DNA: TGTGCCAGCACCGAGCTGGTGAATCAGCCCCAGCATTTT
CDR3 protein: CASTELVNQPQHF

clone size: once
J gene: TRBJ1-3
D gene: NA
V gene: TRBV7-8
CDR3 DNA: TGTGCCAGCAGCTTTCAGGGAGGAAACACCATATATTTT
CDR3 protein: CASSFQGGNTIYF

clone size: NA
J gene: TRBJ2-1
D gene: NA
V gene: TRBV5-4
CDR3 DNA: TGTGCCAGCAGCTTTCAAGGAGGCAATGAGCAGTTCTTC
CDR3 protein: CASSFQGGNEQFF

clone size: NA
J gene: TRBJ2-3
D gene: TRBD1
V gene: TRBV9
CDR3 DNA: TGTGCCAGCAGCGCACCGGGACAGGGGCTCACAGATACGCAGTATTTT
CDR3 protein: CASSAPGQGLTDTQYF

clone size: NA
J gene: TRBJ1-5
D gene: NA
V gene: TRBV5-6
CDR3 DNA: TGTGCCAGCAGCGCCTCCAGGGTGGGCAATCAGCCCCAGCATTTT
CDR3 protein: CASSASRVGNQPQHF

clone size: NA
J gene: TRBJ1-2
D gene: TRBD1
V gene: TRBV5-6
CDR3 DNA: TGTGCCAGCAGCTTGGAGGGACAGGGCTTCGGCTACACCTTC
CDR3 protein: CASSLEGQGFGYTF

clone size: once
J gene: TRBJ2-3
D gene: NA
V gene: TRBV6-2/TRBV6-3
CDR3 DNA: TGTGCCAGCAGTTATGGGGGTCCCACAGATACGCAGTATTTT
CDR3 protein: CASSYGGPTDTQYF

clone size: NA
J gene: TRBJ1-1
D gene: TRBD1
V gene: TRBV6-5
CDR3 DNA: TGTGCCAGCAGTTACGGGGACAGGACTGAAGCTTTCTTT
CDR3 protein: CASSYGDRTEAFF

clone size: NA
J gene: TRBJ2-3
D gene: TRBD2
V gene: TRBV5-1
CDR3 DNA: TGCGCCAGCAGCTTGGAGTTCGCGACTAGCCATGCCACAGATACGCAGTATTTT
CDR3 protein: CASSLEFATSHATDTQYF

clone size: NA
J gene: TRBJ1-1
D gene: NA
V gene: TRBV14
CDR3 DNA: TGTGCCAGCAGCCAAGGGCCCGGGGGCAACACTGAAGCTTTCTTT
CDR3 protein: CASSQGPGGNTEAFF

clone size: NA
J gene: TRBJ1-5
D gene: TRBD1
V gene: TRBV7-6
CDR3 DNA: TGTGCCAGCAGCTTAGCGGTTGGACAGGGAGGGAGCAATCAGCCCCAGCATTTT
CDR3 protein: CASSLAVGQGGSNQPQHF